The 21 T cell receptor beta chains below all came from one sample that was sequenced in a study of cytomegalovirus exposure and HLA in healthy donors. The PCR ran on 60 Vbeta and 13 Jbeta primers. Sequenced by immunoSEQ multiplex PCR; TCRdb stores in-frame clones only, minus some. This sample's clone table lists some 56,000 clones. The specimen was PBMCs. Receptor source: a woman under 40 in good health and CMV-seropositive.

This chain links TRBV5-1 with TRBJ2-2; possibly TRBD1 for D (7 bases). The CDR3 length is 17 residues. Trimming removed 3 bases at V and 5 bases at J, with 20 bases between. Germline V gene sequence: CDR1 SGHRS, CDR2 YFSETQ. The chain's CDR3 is CASSWFQGGSSTGELFF. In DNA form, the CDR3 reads TGCGCCAGCAGCTGGTTCCAGGGGGGCTCTTCAACCGGGGAGCTGTTTTTT.

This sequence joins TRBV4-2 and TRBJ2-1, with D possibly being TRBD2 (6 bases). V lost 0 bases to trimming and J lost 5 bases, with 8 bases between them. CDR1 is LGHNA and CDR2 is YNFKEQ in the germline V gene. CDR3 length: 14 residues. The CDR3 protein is CASSQDGGDNEQFF. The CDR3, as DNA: TGTGCCAGCAGCCAAGATGGAGGGGACAATGAGCAGTTCTTC.

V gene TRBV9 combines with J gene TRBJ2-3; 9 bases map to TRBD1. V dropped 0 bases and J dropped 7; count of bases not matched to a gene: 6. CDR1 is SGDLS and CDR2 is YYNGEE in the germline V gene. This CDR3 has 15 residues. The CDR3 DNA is TGTGCCAGCAGCGTAGGGGACAGGGTGCTGTATACGCAGTATTTT. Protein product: CASSVGDRVLYTQYF.

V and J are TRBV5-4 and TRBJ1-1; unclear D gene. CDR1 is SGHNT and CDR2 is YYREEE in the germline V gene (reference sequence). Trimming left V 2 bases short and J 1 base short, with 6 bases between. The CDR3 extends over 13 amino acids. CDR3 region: CASSFMSNTEAFF. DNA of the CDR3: TGTGCCAGCAGCTTTATGTCGAACACTGAAGCTTTCTTT.

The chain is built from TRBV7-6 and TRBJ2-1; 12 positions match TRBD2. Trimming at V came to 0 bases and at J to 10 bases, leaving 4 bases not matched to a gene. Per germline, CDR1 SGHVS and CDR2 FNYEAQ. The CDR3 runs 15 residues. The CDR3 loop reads CASSLALAGGREQFF. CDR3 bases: TGTGCCAGCAGCTTAGCACTAGCGGGGGGACGCGAGCAGTTCTTC.

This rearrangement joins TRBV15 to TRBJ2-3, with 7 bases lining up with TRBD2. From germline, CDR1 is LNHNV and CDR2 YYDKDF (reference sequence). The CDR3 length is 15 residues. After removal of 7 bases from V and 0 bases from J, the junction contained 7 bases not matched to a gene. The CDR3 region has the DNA TGTGCCACCACCGTCGGGGGGATGAGCACAGATACGCAGTATTTT. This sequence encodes CATTVGGMSTDTQYF.

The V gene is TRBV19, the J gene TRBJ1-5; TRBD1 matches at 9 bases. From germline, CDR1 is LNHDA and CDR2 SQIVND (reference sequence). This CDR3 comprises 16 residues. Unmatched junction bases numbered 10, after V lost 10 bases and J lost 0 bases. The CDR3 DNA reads TGTGCCACCCCTTTAGGACAGGGGCGTAGCAATCAGCCCCAGCATTTT. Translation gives CATPLGQGRSNQPQHF.

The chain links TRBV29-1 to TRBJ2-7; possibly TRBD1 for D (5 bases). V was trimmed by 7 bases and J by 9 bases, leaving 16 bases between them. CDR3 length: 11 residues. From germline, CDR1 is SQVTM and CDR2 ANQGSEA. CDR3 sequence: CSALDSMRQYF. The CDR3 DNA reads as TGCAGCGCTCTCGACAGCATGCGGCAGTACTTC.

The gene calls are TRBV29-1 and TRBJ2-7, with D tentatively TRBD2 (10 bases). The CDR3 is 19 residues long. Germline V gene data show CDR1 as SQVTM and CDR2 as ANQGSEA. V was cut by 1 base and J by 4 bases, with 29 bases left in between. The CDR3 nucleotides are TGCAGCGTTGAAGTTCGGGACAGGGTGAAGGCTAGCGGGAGATACGAGCAGTACTTC. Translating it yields CSVEVRDRVKASGRYEQYF.

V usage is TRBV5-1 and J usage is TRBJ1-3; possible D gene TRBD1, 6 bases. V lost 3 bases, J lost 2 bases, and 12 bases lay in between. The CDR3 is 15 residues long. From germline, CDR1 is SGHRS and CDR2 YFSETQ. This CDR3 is CASSSLQGAGNTIYF. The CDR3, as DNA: TGCGCCAGCAGCTCCTTACAGGGAGCTGGAAACACCATATATTTT.

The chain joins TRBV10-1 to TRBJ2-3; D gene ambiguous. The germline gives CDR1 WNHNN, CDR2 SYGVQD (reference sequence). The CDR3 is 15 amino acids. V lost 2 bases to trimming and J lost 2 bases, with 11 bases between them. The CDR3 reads CASSEGQDDTDTQYF. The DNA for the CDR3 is TGCGCCAGCAGTGAGGGGCAAGATGACACAGATACGCAGTATTTT.

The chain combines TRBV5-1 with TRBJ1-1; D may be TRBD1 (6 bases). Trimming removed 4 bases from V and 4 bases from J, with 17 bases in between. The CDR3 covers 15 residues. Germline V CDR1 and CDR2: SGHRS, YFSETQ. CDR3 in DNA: TGCGCCAGCAGCCACGGGCTGGGCAGGGGCACTGAAGCTTTCTTT. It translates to CASSHGLGRGTEAFF.

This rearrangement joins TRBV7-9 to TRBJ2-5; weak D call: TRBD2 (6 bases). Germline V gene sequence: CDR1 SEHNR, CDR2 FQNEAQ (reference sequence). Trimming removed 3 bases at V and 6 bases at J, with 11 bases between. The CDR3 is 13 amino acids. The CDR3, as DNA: TGTGCCAGCAGCTTGGGACTCGGGAAGACCCAGTACTTC. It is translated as CASSLGLGKTQYF.

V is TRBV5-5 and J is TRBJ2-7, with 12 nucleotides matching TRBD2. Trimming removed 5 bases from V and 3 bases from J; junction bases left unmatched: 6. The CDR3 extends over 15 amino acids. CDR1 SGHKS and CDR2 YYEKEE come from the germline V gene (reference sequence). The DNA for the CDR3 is TGTGCCAGCAGATTTGGACTAGCGGGGTACTACGAGCAGTACTTC. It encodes CASRFGLAGYYEQYF.

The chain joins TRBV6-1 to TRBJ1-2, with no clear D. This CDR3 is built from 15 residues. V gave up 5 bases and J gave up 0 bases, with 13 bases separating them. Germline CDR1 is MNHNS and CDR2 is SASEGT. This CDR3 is CASSPRHLANYGYTF. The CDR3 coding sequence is TGTGCCAGCAGTCCCCGCCATTTAGCTAACTATGGCTACACCTTC.

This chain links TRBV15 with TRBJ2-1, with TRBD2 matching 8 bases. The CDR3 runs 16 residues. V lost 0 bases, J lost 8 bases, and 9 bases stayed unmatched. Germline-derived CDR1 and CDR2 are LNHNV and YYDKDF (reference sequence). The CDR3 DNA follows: TGTGCCACCAGCAGAGATCCGACGGGGGGGCCCGATGAGCAGTTCTTC. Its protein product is CATSRDPTGGPDEQFF.

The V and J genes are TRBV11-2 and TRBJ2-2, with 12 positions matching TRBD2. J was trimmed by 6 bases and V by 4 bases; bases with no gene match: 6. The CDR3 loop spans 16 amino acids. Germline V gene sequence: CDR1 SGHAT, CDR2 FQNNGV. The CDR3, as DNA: TGTGCCAGCAGCTATAGACTAGCGGGAGTCCCCGGGGAGCTGTTTTTT. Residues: CASSYRLAGVPGELFF.

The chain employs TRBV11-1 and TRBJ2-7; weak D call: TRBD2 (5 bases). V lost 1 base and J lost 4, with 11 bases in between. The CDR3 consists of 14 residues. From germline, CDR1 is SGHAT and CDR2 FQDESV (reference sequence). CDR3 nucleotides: TGTGCCAGCAGCTTAGGGGGAGTCGGGTACGAGCAGTACTTC. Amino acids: CASSLGGVGYEQYF.

The CDR3 nucleotides are TGCGCCAGCAGCTTACAATCACAGGGGGCGGACATTCAGTACTTC. Amino acid sequence: CASSLQSQGADIQYF. This chain links TRBV5-1 with TRBJ2-4, with 9 bases aligning to TRBD1. Unmatched junction bases numbered 8, after V lost 2 bases and J lost 8 bases. CDR3 size: 15 residues. The germline CDR1 and CDR2 sequences are SGHRS and YFSETQ.

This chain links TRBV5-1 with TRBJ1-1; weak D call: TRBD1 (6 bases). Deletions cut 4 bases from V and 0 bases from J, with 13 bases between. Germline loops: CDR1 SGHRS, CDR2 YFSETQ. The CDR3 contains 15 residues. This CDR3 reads CASSPQGLMNTEAFF. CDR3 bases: TGCGCCAGCAGCCCACAGGGTTTAATGAACACTGAAGCTTTCTTT. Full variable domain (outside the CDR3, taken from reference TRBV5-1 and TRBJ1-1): KAGVTQTPRYLIKTRGQQVTLSCSPISGHRSVSWYQQTPGQGLQFLFEYFSETQRNKGNFPGRFSGRQFSNSRSEMNVSTLELGDSALYLCASSPQGLMNTEAFFGQGTRLTVV.

The CDR3 sequence is CASSLSGGDGETQYF. The CDR3 DNA reads TGTGCCAGCAGCCTTAGCGGGGGGGACGGAGAGACCCAGTACTTC. V usage is TRBV7-9 and J usage is TRBJ2-5; 11 bases are shared with TRBD2. This CDR3 region has 15 residues. J was trimmed by 4 bases and V by 5 bases; bases with no gene match: 6. CDR1 and CDR2 from the germline V gene are SEHNR and FQNEAQ (reference sequence).